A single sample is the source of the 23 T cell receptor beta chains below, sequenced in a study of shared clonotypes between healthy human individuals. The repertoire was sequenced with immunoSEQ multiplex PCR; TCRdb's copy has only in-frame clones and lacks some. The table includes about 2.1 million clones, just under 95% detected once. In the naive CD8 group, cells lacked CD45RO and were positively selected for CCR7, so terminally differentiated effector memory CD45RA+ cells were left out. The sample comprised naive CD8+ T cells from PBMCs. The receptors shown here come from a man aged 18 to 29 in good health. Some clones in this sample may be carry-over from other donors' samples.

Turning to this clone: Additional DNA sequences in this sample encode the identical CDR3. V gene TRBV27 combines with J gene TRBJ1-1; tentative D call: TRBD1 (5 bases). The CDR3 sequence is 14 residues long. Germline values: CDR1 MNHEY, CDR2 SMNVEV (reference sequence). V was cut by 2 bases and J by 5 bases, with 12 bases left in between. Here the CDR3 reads CASSLSGAGTEAFF. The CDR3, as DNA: TGTGCCAGCAGTTTAAGTGGGGCAGGGACTGAAGCTTTCTTT.

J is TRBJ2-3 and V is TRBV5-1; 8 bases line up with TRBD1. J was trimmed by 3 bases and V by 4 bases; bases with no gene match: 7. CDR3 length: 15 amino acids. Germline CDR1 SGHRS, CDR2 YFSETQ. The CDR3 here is CASSIGQGWTDTQYF. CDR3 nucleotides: TGCGCCAGCAGCATAGGACAGGGTTGGACAGATACGCAGTATTTT.

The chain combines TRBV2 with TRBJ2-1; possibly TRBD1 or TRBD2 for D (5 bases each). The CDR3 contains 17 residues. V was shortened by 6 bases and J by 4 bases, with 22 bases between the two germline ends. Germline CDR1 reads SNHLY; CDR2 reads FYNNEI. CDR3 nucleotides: TGTGCCAGCAGGAGACATACCGGGGCGCCTGAATACAATGAGCAGTTCTTC. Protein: CASRRHTGAPEYNEQFF.

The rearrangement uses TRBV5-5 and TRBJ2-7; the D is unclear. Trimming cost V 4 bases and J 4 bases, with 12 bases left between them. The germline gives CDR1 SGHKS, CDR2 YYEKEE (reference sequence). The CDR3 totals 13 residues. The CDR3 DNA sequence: TGTGCCAGCAGCCAAGGTGGAAATTACGAGCAGTACTTC. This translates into CASSQGGNYEQYF.

Written as DNA, the CDR3 is TGTGCCACCAGCAGAGAGGGGACAGGGGCCTCCGAGCAGTACTTC. This sequence encodes CATSREGTGASEQYF. The gene calls are TRBV15 and TRBJ2-7; 10 bases agree with TRBD1. Trimming cost V 0 bases and J 6 bases; bases outside gene matches: 5. The CDR3 extends over 15 amino acids. Germline CDR1 LNHNV, CDR2 YYDKDF (reference sequence).

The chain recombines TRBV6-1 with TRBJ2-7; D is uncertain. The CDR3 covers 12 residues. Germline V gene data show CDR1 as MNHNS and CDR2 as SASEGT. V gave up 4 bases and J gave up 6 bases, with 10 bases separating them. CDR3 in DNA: TGTGCCAGCAGTGGAGGAGTTCTCGAGCAGTACTTC. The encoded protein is CASSGGVLEQYF.

CDR3 region: CASSPGQIYEQYF. The CDR3 DNA reads as TGTGCCAGCTCACCGGGACAGATTTACGAGCAGTACTTC. V gene TRBV18 combines with J gene TRBJ2-5; 7 bases are shared with TRBD1. Gene TRBJ2-7 matches the end of the DNA better, so the J call may be wrong. Looked up from germline, CDR1 is KGHSH and CDR2 is LQKENI. CDR3 length: 13 amino acids.

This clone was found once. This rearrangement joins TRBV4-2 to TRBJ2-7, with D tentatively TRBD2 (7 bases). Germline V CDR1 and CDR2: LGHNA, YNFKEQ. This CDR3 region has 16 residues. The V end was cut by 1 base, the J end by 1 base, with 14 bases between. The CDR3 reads CASSQGGGFVSYEQYF. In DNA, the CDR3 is TGTGCCAGCAGCCAAGGGGGGGGCTTCGTTTCCTACGAGCAGTACTTC.

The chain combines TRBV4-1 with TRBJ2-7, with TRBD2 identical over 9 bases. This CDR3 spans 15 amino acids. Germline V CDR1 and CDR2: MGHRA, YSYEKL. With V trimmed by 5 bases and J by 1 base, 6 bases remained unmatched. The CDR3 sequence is CASSGSREGSYEQYF. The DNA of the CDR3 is TGCGCCAGCAGCGGCTCGCGGGAGGGGTCCTACGAGCAGTACTTC.

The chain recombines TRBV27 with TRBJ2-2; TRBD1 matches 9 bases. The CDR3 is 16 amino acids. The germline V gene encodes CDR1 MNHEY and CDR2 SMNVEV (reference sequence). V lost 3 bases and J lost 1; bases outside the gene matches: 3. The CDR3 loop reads CASSLTGGKNTGELFF. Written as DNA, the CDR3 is TGTGCCAGCAGTTTGACAGGGGGAAAGAACACCGGGGAGCTGTTTTTT.

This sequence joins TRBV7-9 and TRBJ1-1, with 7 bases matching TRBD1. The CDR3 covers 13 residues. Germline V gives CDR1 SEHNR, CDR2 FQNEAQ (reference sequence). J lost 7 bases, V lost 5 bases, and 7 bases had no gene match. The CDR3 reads CASSDRDKVEAFF. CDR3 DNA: TGTGCCAGCAGCGACAGGGATAAAGTTGAAGCTTTCTTT.

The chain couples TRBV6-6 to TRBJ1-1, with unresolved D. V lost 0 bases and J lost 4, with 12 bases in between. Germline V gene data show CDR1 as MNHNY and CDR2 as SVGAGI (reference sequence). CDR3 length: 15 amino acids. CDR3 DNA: TGTGCCAGCAGTTACTCTATGGGTGAGGGCACTGAAGCTTTCTTT. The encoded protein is CASSYSMGEGTEAFF.

CDR3 DNA: TGTGCCAGCAGTACAAGGACAGGGGGTAACGAGCAGTACTTC. It is translated as CASSTRTGGNEQYF. V and J are TRBV6-5 and TRBJ2-7; 10 nucleotides align to TRBD1. Per germline, CDR1 MNHEY and CDR2 SVGAGI. CDR3 length: 14 amino acids. The V gene end was trimmed by 5 bases and the J gene end by 5 bases; junction bases not matched to a gene: 6.

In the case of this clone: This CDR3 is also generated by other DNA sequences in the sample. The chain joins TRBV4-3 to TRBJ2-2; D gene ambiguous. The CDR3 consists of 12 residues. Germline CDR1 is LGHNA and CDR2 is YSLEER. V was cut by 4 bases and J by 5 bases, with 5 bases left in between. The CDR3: CASSPPTGELFF. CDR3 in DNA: TGCGCCAGCAGCCCACCAACCGGGGAGCTGTTTTTT.

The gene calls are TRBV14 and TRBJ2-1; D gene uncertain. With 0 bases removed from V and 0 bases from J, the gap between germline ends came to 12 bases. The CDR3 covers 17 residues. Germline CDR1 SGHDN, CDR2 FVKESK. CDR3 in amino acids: CASSQDWRRSSYNEQFF. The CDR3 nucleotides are TGTGCCAGCAGCCAAGATTGGCGCAGGAGCTCCTACAATGAGCAGTTCTTC.

The CDR3 here is CASGPQMNTEAFF. In DNA, the CDR3 is TGTGCCAGCGGTCCGCAGATGAACACTGAAGCTTTCTTT. This chain uses TRBV7-8 with TRBJ1-1; no firm D call. The CDR3 extends over 13 amino acids. CDR1 is SGHVS, CDR2 FQNEAQ, per germline. Trimming cost V 8 bases and J 0 bases, with 10 bases left between them.

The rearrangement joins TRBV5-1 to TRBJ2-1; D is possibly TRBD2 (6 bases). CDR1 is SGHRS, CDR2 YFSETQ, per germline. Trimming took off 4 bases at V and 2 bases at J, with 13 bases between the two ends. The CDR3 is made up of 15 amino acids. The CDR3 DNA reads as TGCGCCAGCAGCACCTTGGGCGGGGCCTACAATGAGCAGTTCTTC. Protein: CASSTLGGAYNEQFF.

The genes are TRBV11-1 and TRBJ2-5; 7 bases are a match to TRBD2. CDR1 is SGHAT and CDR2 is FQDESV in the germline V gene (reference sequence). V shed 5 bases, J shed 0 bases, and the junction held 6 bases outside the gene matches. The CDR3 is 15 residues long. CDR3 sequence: CASSVSGDYQETQYF. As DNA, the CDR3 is TGTGCCAGCAGCGTCAGCGGGGACTACCAAGAGACCCAGTACTTC.

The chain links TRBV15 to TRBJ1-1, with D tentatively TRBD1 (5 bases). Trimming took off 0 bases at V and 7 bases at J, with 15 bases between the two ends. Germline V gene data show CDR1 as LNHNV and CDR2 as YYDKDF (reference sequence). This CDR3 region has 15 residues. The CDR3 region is CATSREMTATSEAFF. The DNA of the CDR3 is TGTGCCACCAGCAGAGAGATGACAGCTACTAGTGAAGCTTTCTTT.

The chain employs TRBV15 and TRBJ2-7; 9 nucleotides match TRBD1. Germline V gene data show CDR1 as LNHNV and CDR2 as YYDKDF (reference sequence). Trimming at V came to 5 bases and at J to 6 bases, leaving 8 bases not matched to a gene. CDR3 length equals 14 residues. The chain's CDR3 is CATSSRQGVGEQYF. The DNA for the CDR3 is TGTGCCACCAGCTCGAGACAGGGGGTAGGCGAGCAGTACTTC.

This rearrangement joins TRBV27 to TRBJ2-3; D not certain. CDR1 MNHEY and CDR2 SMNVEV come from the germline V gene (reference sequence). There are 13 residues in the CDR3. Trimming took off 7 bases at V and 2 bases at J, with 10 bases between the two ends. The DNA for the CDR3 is TGTGCCAGCAAAATGGGAAACACAGATACGCAGTATTTT. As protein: CASKMGNTDTQYF.

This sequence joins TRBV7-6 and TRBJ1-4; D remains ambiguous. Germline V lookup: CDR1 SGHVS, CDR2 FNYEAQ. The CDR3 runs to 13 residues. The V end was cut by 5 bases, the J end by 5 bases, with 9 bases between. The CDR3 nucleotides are TGTGCCAGCAGCGTCCAGGAAAATGAAAAACTGTTTTTT. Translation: CASSVQENEKLFF.

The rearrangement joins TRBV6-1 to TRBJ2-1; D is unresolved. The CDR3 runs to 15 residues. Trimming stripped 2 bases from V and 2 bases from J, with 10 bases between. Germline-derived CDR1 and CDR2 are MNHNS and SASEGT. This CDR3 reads CASSEFRSAYNEQFF. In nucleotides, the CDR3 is TGTGCCAGCAGTGAATTCCGCTCCGCCTACAATGAGCAGTTCTTC.